The 13 T cell receptor beta chains below were found in one sample sequenced in a study of CXCR3-negative and CXCR3-positive naive CD8 T cells. cDNA libraries for TRB were generated by 5' RACE incorporating UMI labels. Reprocessing the 5' RACE reads, TCRdb reports a single entry for every CDR3 protein and omits DNA. The repertoire table contains some 130,000 distinct CDR3 sequences. The sequenced sample was naive CXCR3- CD8+ T cells from blood. Subset here: CD45RO-CCR7+CD27+CD95- naive CD8+ T cells lacking CXCR3 (TNR3-). The receptor set was obtained from a human donor in good health. Some clones in this sample may be carry-over from other donors' samples.

The chain links TRBV29-1 to TRBJ1-2. The CDR3 contains 14 residues. Germline V gives CDR1 SQVTM, CDR2 ANQGSEA. The CDR3 reads CSVDDSVANYGYTF.

The chain couples TRBV6-5 to TRBJ1-5. The CDR3 extends over 16 amino acids. Germline V gene data show CDR1 as MNHEY and CDR2 as SVGAGI. The chain's CDR3 is CASSYSGAFGNQPQHF.

V gene TRBV7-9 combines with J gene TRBJ1-1; TCRdb's D call, TRBD1, is unchecked because there is no DNA. The CDR3 totals 13 residues. The germline V gene has CDR1 SEHNR and CDR2 FQNEAQ (reference sequence). This CDR3 reads CASSPDRGNEAFF.

CDR3 residues: CSVGGQENIQYF. The V and J genes are TRBV29-1 and TRBJ2-4; TCRdb indicates TRBD1, and absent DNA this call remains unverified. Germline V gene sequence: CDR1 SQVTM, CDR2 ANQGSEA. The CDR3 spans 12 residues.

The chain has TRBV12-3 or TRBV12-4 and TRBJ1-1; TCRdb's D call, TRBD1, is unchecked because there is no DNA. This CDR3 spans 14 amino acids. CDR3 in amino acids: CASSLWGTIAEAFF.

The chain couples TRBV5-8 to TRBJ2-1; TCRdb names TRBD1, which stays unverified in the absence of DNA. Germline values: CDR1 SGHTS, CDR2 YDEGEE. The CDR3 loop spans 14 amino acids. The CDR3 spells CASESGGSRHEQFF.

The genes are TRBV7-6 and TRBJ2-7; no DNA is available, so the TRBD1 call from TCRdb remains unchecked. The CDR3 is 15 amino acids. Per the germline V gene, CDR1 is SGHVS and CDR2 is FNYEAQ. CDR3 region: CASSGPGTGNYEQYF.

The chain carries TRBV27 and TRBJ2-7; TCRdb gives TRBD1 as the D gene, but with no DNA this cannot be confirmed. Germline CDR1 reads MNHEY; CDR2 reads SMNVEV (reference sequence). The CDR3 contains 14 residues. CDR3 region: CASSLSAGVYEQYF.

V is TRBV29-1 and J is TRBJ2-3; the TRBD1 assignment by TCRdb is unverifiable without DNA. Per germline, CDR1 SQVTM and CDR2 ANQGSEA. CDR3 length: 15 amino acids. CDR3: CSVPHEAGATDTQYF.

This chain uses TRBV11-3 with TRBJ1-1. CDR1 is SGHNT, CDR2 YENEEA, per germline. CDR3 length: 13 amino acids. The CDR3 sequence is CASSLDGGWEAFF.

The chain uses TRBV6-2 or TRBV6-3 and TRBJ2-7. This CDR3 has 11 amino acids. Germline assignment: CDR1 MNHEY and CDR2 SVGEGT. The CDR3 sequence: CASSSTHAQYF.

The chain has TRBV5-4 and TRBJ2-3; TCRdb's assignment of TRBD1 cannot be checked, as there is no DNA. From germline, CDR1 is SGHNT and CDR2 YYREEE (reference sequence). CDR3 length: 15 residues. The CDR3 is CASSPGQISTDTQYF. Full variable domain (outside the CDR3, taken from reference TRBV5-4 and TRBJ2-3): ETGVTQSPTHLIKTRGQQVTLRCSSQSGHNTVSWYQQALGQGPQFIFQYYREEENGRGNFPPRFSGLQFPNYSSELNVNALELDDSALYLCASSPGQISTDTQYFGPGTRLTVL.

The chain has TRBV28 and TRBJ2-4; TCRdb lists TRBD1, though no DNA is available to test this call. Looked up from germline, CDR1 is MDHEN and CDR2 is SYDVKM. The CDR3 spans 15 residues. The CDR3 here is CASSLFGQVENIQYF.